This T cell receptor beta chain was captured by sequencing in a study of T cell changes during pregnancy in multiple sclerosis. This clone was detected only once. Clones were read by immunoSEQ multiplex PCR, and TCRdb kept only the in-frame ones, dropping some. The sample includes 84,000 or so clones, 85% to 95% of them seen just once. CDR1 and CDR2 from the germline V gene are SGHAT and FQNNGV. This CDR3 is 12 amino acids long. The V end lost 4 bases, the J end lost 9 bases, and 10 bases lay between the germline ends. The rearrangement joins TRBV11-2 to TRBJ1-5; D gene uncertain. This specimen consisted of peripheral blood, obtained in the third trimester of pregnancy. This receptor was obtained from a female donor with multiple sclerosis, enrolled in a pregnancy study. Here the CDR3 reads CASSSGSGPQHF. The CDR3 nucleotides read TGTGCCAGCAGCTCCGGTTCGGGGCCCCAGCATTTT.